The 28 T cell receptor beta chains below come from one sample, sequenced in a study of blood T cell repertoires in COVID-19. Data came from immunoSEQ multiplex PCR; TCRdb stores just in-frame clones and leaves some out. Of about 56,000 clones in the sample, about 89% were seen once. The sequenced sample consisted of peripheral blood. These receptors all come from a human donor in a cohort sampled during active COVID-19.

This sequence joins TRBV3-1 (or the pseudogene TRBV3-2) and TRBJ1-3; D uncertain. Germline CDR1 reads LGHDT; CDR2 reads YNNKEL (reference sequence). The CDR3 totals 14 residues. The V end was cut by 4 bases, the J end by 0 bases, with 7 bases between. The chain's CDR3 is CASSPAGSGNTIYF. The CDR3 DNA reads TGTGCCAGCAGCCCCGCAGGCTCTGGAAACACCATATATTTT.

The gene calls are TRBV29-1 and TRBJ2-3; 8 bases are a match to TRBD2. CDR3 length equals 15 residues. Per germline, CDR1 SQVTM and CDR2 ANQGSEA. V was pared by 6 bases and J by 2 bases, with 10 bases of the junction left unmatched. CDR3 region: CSVSGTSIITDTQYF. The DNA for the CDR3 is TGCAGCGTATCCGGGACTAGTATTATCACAGATACGCAGTATTTT.

The chain has TRBV6-5 and TRBJ1-6; D is perhaps TRBD1 (6 bases). The CDR3 is made up of 14 amino acids. Germline V lookup: CDR1 MNHEY, CDR2 SVGAGI. The V end was cut by 0 bases, the J end by 14 bases, with 14 bases between. The CDR3: CASSYSSFGGTLHF. DNA for the CDR3: TGTGCCAGCAGTTACTCGTCGTTTGGGGGCACCCTCCACTTT.

The chain recombines TRBV6-2 or TRBV6-3 with TRBJ1-1; the match to TRBD1 covers 9 bases. Germline assignment: CDR1 MNHEY and CDR2 SVGEGT. V gave up 4 bases and J gave up 5 bases; unmatched junction bases: 8. CDR3 length equals 15 residues. The CDR3 here is CASSLPTGGQTEAFF. The CDR3 region has the DNA TGTGCCAGCAGTTTGCCCACAGGGGGCCAGACTGAAGCTTTCTTT.

V usage is TRBV29-1 and J usage is TRBJ2-1; 8 positions match TRBD2. This CDR3 has 16 residues. Trimming removed 1 base from V and 5 bases from J; junction bases left unmatched: 10. CDR1 SQVTM and CDR2 ANQGSEA come from the germline V gene. The CDR3 DNA follows: TGCAGCGTTGAAGTCCGGGCGGGGGGCGGAAACAATGAGCAGTTCTTC. Its translation is CSVEVRAGGGNNEQFF.

This clone was found once. The rearrangement links TRBV5-4 to TRBJ1-1; 12 bases align to TRBD1. Looked up from germline, CDR1 is SGHNT and CDR2 is YYREEE (reference sequence). The CDR3 has 16 amino acids. J gave up 5 bases and V 4 bases, and 9 bases lay outside the gene matches. CDR3 in DNA: TGTGCCAGCAGCAACCGGGACAGGGGGCGGAGTACTGAAGCTTTCTTT. It translates to CASSNRDRGRSTEAFF.

V is TRBV30 and J is TRBJ1-2; 10 nucleotides align to TRBD1. Germline CDR1 and CDR2: GTSNPN and SVGIG (reference sequence). This CDR3 comprises 15 residues. V was pared by 3 bases and J by 1 base, with 5 bases of the junction left unmatched. The CDR3 region is CAWRKTGGLNYGYTF. The CDR3 DNA follows: TGTGCCTGGAGAAAGACAGGGGGCCTTAACTATGGCTACACCTTC.

This chain links TRBV3-1 (or the pseudogene TRBV3-2) with TRBJ1-4; perhaps TRBD1 as D (5 bases). Germline assignment: CDR1 LGHDT and CDR2 YNNKEL (reference sequence). CDR3 length: 14 amino acids. V lost 4 bases, J lost 7 bases, and 13 bases lay in between. CDR3 sequence reads: CASSRRGSSEKLFF. CDR3 sequence (DNA): TGTGCCAGCAGCCGGAGGGGCTCAAGTGAAAAACTGTTTTTT.

The chain carries TRBV5-1 and TRBJ2-1; 8 bases agree with TRBD2. CDR1 and CDR2 from the germline V gene are SGHRS and YFSETQ. This CDR3 spans 15 amino acids. V lost 0 bases to trimming and J lost 4 bases; unmatched junction nucleotides: 3. The CDR3: CASSLGPGGYNEQFF. The CDR3 DNA sequence: TGCGCCAGCAGCTTGGGACCGGGGGGGTACAATGAGCAGTTCTTC.

About this clone itself: The sample has other DNA sequences that encode this CDR3 too. The chain is built from TRBV10-1 and TRBJ2-3, with D maybe TRBD2 (5 bases). V was trimmed by 4 bases and J by 3 bases, leaving 8 bases between them. The germline gives CDR1 WNHNN, CDR2 SYGVQD (reference sequence). The CDR3 has 13 residues. CDR3 loop: CASSGGGTDTQYF. In nucleotides, the CDR3 is TGCGCCAGCAGTGGCGGAGGTACAGATACGCAGTATTTT.

The rearrangement joins TRBV19 to TRBJ2-5; tentatively, D is TRBD1 (5 bases). This CDR3 comprises 17 residues. From germline, CDR1 is LNHDA and CDR2 SQIVND (reference sequence). Trimming took 3 bases from V and 2 from J, leaving 19 bases between them. The CDR3: CASSMGQSQILQETQYF. DNA for the CDR3: TGTGCCAGTAGTATGGGGCAGTCGCAAATCCTGCAAGAGACCCAGTACTTC.

The chain carries TRBV2 and TRBJ2-1; TRBD2 agrees at 9 bases. There are 15 residues in the CDR3. Trimming took 4 bases from V and 2 from J; bases not matched to a gene: 3. Germline CDR1 and CDR2: SNHLY and FYNNEI. The CDR3 DNA sequence: TGTGCCAGCAGTGGTCCTAGCGGGGCCTACAATGAGCAGTTCTTC. It codes for CASSGPSGAYNEQFF.

V is TRBV5-1 and J is TRBJ2-5; maybe TRBD2 (6 bases). Trimming cost V 0 bases and J 4 bases, with 10 bases left between them. This CDR3 is 14 amino acids long. Germline V gives CDR1 SGHRS, CDR2 YFSETQ. CDR3 amino acids: CASSLGGTGETQYF. As DNA, the CDR3 is TGCGCCAGCAGCTTGGGAGGGACTGGAGAGACCCAGTACTTC.

The J gene is TRBJ1-6, the V gene TRBV6-2 or TRBV6-3, with D uncertain. The V and J ends lost 6 bases and 7 bases respectively, with 7 bases between them. CDR3 length: 12 amino acids. Germline CDR1 and CDR2: MNHEY and SVGEGT. The CDR3 bases are TGTGCCAGCAGCTATCTCAATTCACCCCTCCACTTT. Amino acid sequence: CASSYLNSPLHF.

The chain uses TRBV6-2 or TRBV6-3 and TRBJ2-1; D is possibly TRBD2 (6 bases). This CDR3 region has 16 residues. Trimming cost V 4 bases and J 6 bases, with 19 bases left between them. Germline CDR1 MNHEY, CDR2 SVGEGT. The CDR3 sequence: CASSSRGGTAVNEQFF. For the CDR3, the DNA is TGTGCCAGCAGTTCACGCGGAGGGACGGCGGTCAATGAGCAGTTCTTC.

The CDR3 sequence: CASSLRMAGGNSYEQYF. CDR3 in DNA: TGTGCCAGCAGTTTGAGGATGGCGGGGGGGAACTCCTACGAGCAGTACTTC. V usage is TRBV27 and J usage is TRBJ2-7, with 9 bases matching TRBD2. V lost 3 bases and J lost 0; bases outside the gene matches: 9. The CDR3 loop spans 17 amino acids. Germline-derived CDR1 and CDR2 are MNHEY and SMNVEV (reference sequence).

The chain joins TRBV29-1 to TRBJ2-1; possibly TRBD1 for D (6 bases). This CDR3 has 13 residues. Germline assignment: CDR1 SQVTM and CDR2 ANQGSEA. The V and J ends lost 7 bases and 8 bases respectively, with 18 bases between them. The chain's CDR3 is CSGTHRVGDEQFF. CDR3 nucleotides: TGCAGCGGAACGCACAGGGTGGGCGATGAGCAGTTCTTC.

V is TRBV12-3 or TRBV12-4 and J is TRBJ2-5; possible D gene TRBD2, 6 bases. The germline V and J ends were trimmed by 6 bases and 7 bases, with 9 bases remaining between them. This CDR3 region has 11 residues. The CDR3 sequence is CASRTGGTQYF. CDR3 in DNA: TGTGCCAGCAGGACCGGGGGGACCCAGTACTTC.

The CDR3 nucleotides are TGCGCCAGCAGCATACAAGAGACCCAGTACTTC. This translates into CASSIQETQYF. The chain joins TRBV5-1 to TRBJ2-5; D unclear. The CDR3 consists of 11 residues. Deletions cut 4 bases from V and 2 bases from J, with 3 bases between. CDR1 is SGHRS, CDR2 YFSETQ, per germline.

Here the CDR3 reads CASSITTGGRLLLNTEAFF. CDR3 bases: TGTGCCAGCAGCATAACTACAGGGGGGCGACTTCTTTTGAACACTGAAGCTTTCTTT. This chain links TRBV7-9 with TRBJ1-1; TRBD1 aligns across 8 bases. Germline V gene sequence: CDR1 SEHNR, CDR2 FQNEAQ (reference sequence). V gave up 5 bases and J gave up 0 bases; unmatched junction bases: 17. This CDR3 has 19 amino acids.

V is TRBV6-4 and J is TRBJ2-3; D may be TRBD2 (6 bases). The V and J ends lost 6 bases and 0 bases respectively, with 13 bases between them. CDR1 and CDR2 (germline): MRHNA, SNTAGT. The CDR3 runs to 15 residues. In DNA, the CDR3 is TGTGCCAGCAGCCCCGGGACTCGCAGCACAGATACGCAGTATTTT. Translated, it gives CASSPGTRSTDTQYF.

The chain couples TRBV7-9 to TRBJ1-1, with TRBD1 as a possible D gene (6 bases). Germline-derived CDR1 and CDR2 are SEHNR and FQNEAQ (reference sequence). V was clipped by 4 bases and J by 1 base, with 10 bases between them. The CDR3 has 14 residues. Written as DNA, the CDR3 is TGTGCCAGCAGCTCACAGGGCGAGAACACTGAAGCTTTCTTT. Encoded protein: CASSSQGENTEAFF. Together with reference TRBV7-9 and TRBJ1-1, the CDR3 gives the full variable domain: DTGVSQNPRHKITKRGQNVTFRCDPISEHNRLYWYRQTLGQGPEFLTYFQNEAQLEKSRLLSDRFSAERPKGSFSTLEIQRTEQGDSAMYLCASSSQGENTEAFFGQGTRLTVV.

This clone showed up just once. The chain combines TRBV4-1 with TRBJ2-3; weak D call: TRBD2 (6 bases). The CDR3 consists of 15 residues. V was shortened by 3 bases and J by 1 base, with 11 bases between the two germline ends. Germline CDR1 is MGHRA and CDR2 is YSYEKL. CDR3 sequence (DNA): TGCGCCAGCAGCCATGGGACTGTTCGCACAGATACGCAGTATTTT. Translating it yields CASSHGTVRTDTQYF.

The V gene is TRBV27, the J gene TRBJ1-6; TRBD1 matches at 8 bases. V shed 4 bases and J 2 bases; nucleotides not matched to a gene: 7. Germline V gene sequence: CDR1 MNHEY, CDR2 SMNVEV (reference sequence). The CDR3 consists of 17 residues. The CDR3 sequence: CASSSRTGRAYNSPLHF. The CDR3 DNA reads TGTGCCAGCAGTTCCCGGACAGGGAGGGCCTATAATTCACCCCTCCACTTT.

This rearrangement joins TRBV12-3 or TRBV12-4 to TRBJ1-6, with D perhaps matching TRBD1 (6 bases). The ends were cut back, 5 bases at V and 8 bases at J, with 10 bases in the middle. The CDR3 length is 13 residues. The CDR3 coding sequence is TGTGCCAGCAGTGCAAGACAGGATTCACCCCTCCACTTT. Amino acid sequence: CASSARQDSPLHF.

The genes are TRBV6-4 and TRBJ2-3, with 7 positions matching TRBD1. Germline V gives CDR1 MRHNA, CDR2 SNTAGT. The V gene end was trimmed by 0 bases and the J gene end by 1 base; junction bases not matched to a gene: 4. The CDR3 contains 16 residues. The CDR3 reads CASSDSNRGGTDTQYF. CDR3 nucleotides: TGTGCCAGCAGTGACTCGAACAGGGGCGGCACAGATACGCAGTATTTT.

CDR3 nucleotides: TGTGCCAGTAGTATTGGGAGGGGAAAGGGGGACAATCAGCCCCAGCATTTT. This codes for CASSIGRGKGDNQPQHF. The chain combines TRBV19 with TRBJ1-5; tentatively, D is TRBD1 (6 bases). Germline lookup yields CDR1 LNHDA and CDR2 SQIVND (reference sequence). V was trimmed by 3 bases and J by 3 bases, leaving 18 bases between them. CDR3 size: 17 residues.

The chain joins TRBV11-3 to TRBJ2-5, with 9 bases lining up with TRBD2. Looked up from germline, CDR1 is SGHNT and CDR2 is YENEEA. The CDR3 totals 17 residues. Trimming at V came to 5 bases and at J to 5 bases, leaving 15 bases not matched to a gene. The CDR3 DNA sequence: TGTGCCAGCAGCCAGGGAACCGGGACTAGCCTTCCGGAGACCCAGTACTTC. Protein: CASSQGTGTSLPETQYF.